Listed below are T cell receptor beta chains from one sample, sequenced in a study of blood T cells in healthy people across ages. TCRdb passed the 5' RACE reads through MiXCR, listing each CDR3 protein once. The sample yields approximately 780,000 distinct CDR3 sequences, approximately 24% seen once. The same data also went into a second study, on T cells of mothers and their children.

What was sequenced was blood. These receptors were collected from a boy aged 5 to 17 in good health. The conserved cysteine and the conserved F or W are not part of the CDR3 here. The D gene is left open where the match is weak.

d_call: NA
v_call: TRBV12-3/TRBV12-4
j_call: TRBJ2-7
cdr3_aa: ASSFGQVYYEQY

d_call: TRBD1
v_call: TRBV7-9
j_call: TRBJ2-6
cdr3_aa: VSSLRDRGISGANVLT

d_call: TRBD2
v_call: TRBV12-3/TRBV12-4
j_call: TRBJ2-5
cdr3_aa: ATVSGVEETQY

d_call: TRBD1
v_call: TRBV12-3/TRBV12-4
j_call: TRBJ2-5
cdr3_aa: ASGFAGGEETQY

d_call: NA
v_call: TRBV12-3/TRBV12-4
j_call: TRBJ1-4
cdr3_aa: ASSLPPGGDEKLF

d_call: NA
v_call: TRBV10-3
j_call: TRBJ2-2
cdr3_aa: AISESRKNTGELF

d_call: TRBD1
v_call: TRBV28
j_call: TRBJ1-2
cdr3_aa: ASSPHRGNYGYT

d_call: NA
v_call: TRBV12-3/TRBV12-4
j_call: TRBJ2-1
cdr3_aa: ASSLGGSTYNEQF

d_call: NA
v_call: TRBV6-1
j_call: TRBJ1-1
cdr3_aa: ASSTEQGTEAF

d_call: NA
v_call: TRBV29-1
j_call: TRBJ2-3
cdr3_aa: SVEASGPQY

d_call: NA
v_call: TRBV6-1
j_call: TRBJ2-3
cdr3_aa: ASSVQEDTQY

d_call: NA
v_call: TRBV19
j_call: TRBJ2-1
cdr3_aa: ASSIGPWPSYNEQF

d_call: TRBD1
v_call: TRBV5-5
j_call: TRBJ1-1
cdr3_aa: ASSVRTGLLNTEAF

d_call: TRBD1
v_call: TRBV7-6
j_call: TRBJ2-1
cdr3_aa: ASSRGQVDNEQF

d_call: NA
v_call: TRBV9
j_call: TRBJ2-5
cdr3_aa: ASNRLGEETQY

d_call: NA
v_call: TRBV5-1
j_call: TRBJ2-1
cdr3_aa: ASSFAGSSYNEQF

d_call: NA
v_call: TRBV5-1
j_call: TRBJ2-7
cdr3_aa: ASSLEARAAYEQY

d_call: NA
v_call: TRBV5-1
j_call: TRBJ2-7
cdr3_aa: ASSARRLRDEQY

d_call: TRBD2
v_call: TRBV2
j_call: TRBJ2-5
cdr3_aa: ASSEALGREETQY

d_call: TRBD1
v_call: TRBV20-1
j_call: TRBJ2-6
cdr3_aa: SAATTGSGANVLT

d_call: TRBD2
v_call: TRBV12-3/TRBV12-4
j_call: NA
cdr3_aa: ASSRTSGATYEQY

d_call: NA
v_call: TRBV19
j_call: TRBJ2-7
cdr3_aa: ASSLDIPNYEQY

d_call: NA
v_call: TRBV9
j_call: TRBJ1-4
cdr3_aa: ASSVGAERGFYEKLF

d_call: NA
v_call: TRBV28
j_call: TRBJ2-7
cdr3_aa: ASSPGWQNAYEQY

d_call: NA
v_call: TRBV28
j_call: TRBJ2-7
cdr3_aa: ASSFNGGKRNEQY

d_call: TRBD2
v_call: TRBV7-9
j_call: TRBJ2-5
cdr3_aa: ASSYLFGLAEGYQETQY

d_call: NA
v_call: TRBV30
j_call: TRBJ2-2
cdr3_aa: AWGGTRNTGELF

d_call: NA
v_call: TRBV12-5
j_call: TRBJ2-4
cdr3_aa: ASGLMGNIQY

d_call: NA
v_call: TRBV9
j_call: TRBJ1-2
cdr3_aa: ASRGAGGYT

d_call: NA
v_call: TRBV12-3/TRBV12-4
j_call: TRBJ1-4
cdr3_aa: ASSLGGVDEKLF

d_call: NA
v_call: TRBV25-1
j_call: TRBJ2-1
cdr3_aa: ASNQAREF

d_call: NA
v_call: TRBV5-1
j_call: TRBJ2-2
cdr3_aa: ASRLQGTANTGELF

d_call: TRBD1
v_call: TRBV28
j_call: TRBJ1-2
cdr3_aa: ASLTGVARDGYT

d_call: NA
v_call: TRBV7-2
j_call: TRBJ1-3
cdr3_aa: ASSPRPDSSGNTIY

d_call: NA
v_call: TRBV7-9
j_call: TRBJ2-2
cdr3_aa: ARGAWTGELF

d_call: NA
v_call: TRBV20-1
j_call: TRBJ2-5
cdr3_aa: SAREERQETQY

d_call: NA
v_call: TRBV15
j_call: TRBJ2-5
cdr3_aa: ATSITRQETQY

d_call: NA
v_call: TRBV20-1
j_call: TRBJ2-5
cdr3_aa: SAPTAAGGETQY

d_call: TRBD2
v_call: TRBV7-2
j_call: TRBJ2-4
cdr3_aa: ASSAYLAGGNIQY

d_call: NA
v_call: TRBV5-1
j_call: TRBJ1-1
cdr3_aa: ASSQDGSNTEAF

d_call: NA
v_call: TRBV4-2
j_call: TRBJ2-1
cdr3_aa: ASSQEVSYSNEQF

d_call: TRBD2
v_call: TRBV19
j_call: NA
cdr3_aa: ASSRRRTSGDYEQY

d_call: TRBD2
v_call: TRBV12-3/TRBV12-4
j_call: TRBJ2-2
cdr3_aa: ASTQGGGVKTGELF

d_call: TRBD2
v_call: TRBV27
j_call: TRBJ2-7
cdr3_aa: ASSFSGGFSYEQY

d_call: TRBD2
v_call: TRBV20-1
j_call: TRBJ2-7
cdr3_aa: SARVAAGGPYEQY

d_call: NA
v_call: TRBV12-3/TRBV12-4
j_call: TRBJ2-5
cdr3_aa: ASSAGLFQETRY

d_call: NA
v_call: TRBV6-2/TRBV6-3
j_call: TRBJ1-1
cdr3_aa: ASSFPELDEAF

d_call: NA
v_call: TRBV6-2/TRBV6-3
j_call: TRBJ2-3
cdr3_aa: ASSYFPPRVATDTQY

d_call: TRBD1
v_call: TRBV27
j_call: TRBJ2-7
cdr3_aa: ASKGSGGYLPYEQY

d_call: TRBD1
v_call: TRBV10-3
j_call: TRBJ1-5
cdr3_aa: AISGQGGFQPQH

d_call: NA
v_call: TRBV4-2
j_call: TRBJ2-7
cdr3_aa: ASSQEAGPYEQY

d_call: NA
v_call: TRBV20-1
j_call: TRBJ2-5
cdr3_aa: SANTGSETQY

d_call: TRBD2
v_call: TRBV5-6
j_call: TRBJ2-7
cdr3_aa: ASSLAGGSTTNEQY

d_call: NA
v_call: TRBV2
j_call: TRBJ1-5
cdr3_aa: ASSDDGENLEEPQH

d_call: NA
v_call: TRBV15
j_call: TRBJ1-3
cdr3_aa: ATSSGPTTTIY

d_call: TRBD1
v_call: TRBV5-1
j_call: TRBJ1-1
cdr3_aa: ASSSGGDRGTEAF

d_call: NA
v_call: TRBV15
j_call: TRBJ1-2
cdr3_aa: ATSRGNYGYT

d_call: NA
v_call: TRBV11-2
j_call: TRBJ2-1
cdr3_aa: ASSPTIIRVF

d_call: NA
v_call: TRBV5-1
j_call: TRBJ2-7
cdr3_aa: ASSLVPGADEQY

d_call: NA
v_call: TRBV7-2
j_call: TRBJ1-1
cdr3_aa: ASSLYVEKNTEAF